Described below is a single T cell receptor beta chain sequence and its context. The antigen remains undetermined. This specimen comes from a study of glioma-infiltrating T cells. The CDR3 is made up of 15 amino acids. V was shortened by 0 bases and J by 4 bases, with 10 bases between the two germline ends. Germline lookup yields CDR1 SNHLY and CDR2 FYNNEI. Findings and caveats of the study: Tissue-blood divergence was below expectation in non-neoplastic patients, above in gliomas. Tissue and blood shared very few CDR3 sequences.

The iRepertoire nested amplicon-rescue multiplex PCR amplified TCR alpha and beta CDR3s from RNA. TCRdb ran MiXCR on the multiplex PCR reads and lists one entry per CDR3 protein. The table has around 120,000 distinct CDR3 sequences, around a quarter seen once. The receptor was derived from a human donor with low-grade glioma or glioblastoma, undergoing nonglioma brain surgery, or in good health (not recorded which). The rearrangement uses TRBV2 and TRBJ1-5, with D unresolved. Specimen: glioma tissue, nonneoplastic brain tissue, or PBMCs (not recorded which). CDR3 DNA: TGTGCCAGCAGTGAAGCAGGGCTGGGGAATCAGCCCCAGCATTTT. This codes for CASSEAGLGNQPQHF.